The next 19 T cell receptor beta chains were all read from a single sample in a study of early T cells in non-severe SARS-CoV-2 infection. TCRdb called the 5' RACE reads again in MiXCR, with one record for every CDR3 protein. The table records more than 80,000 distinct CDR3 sequences, around an eighth of them present only once. Input material: whole blood. The receptor set was obtained from an adult who was a healthcare worker with PCR-confirmed SARS-CoV-2 infection or an uninfected control (not recorded which).

This chain connects TRBV10-3 to TRBJ2-7, with 10 bases fitting TRBD2. This CDR3 region has 15 residues. Trimming at V came to 4 bases and at J to 5 bases, leaving 8 bases not matched to a gene. CDR1 and CDR2 (germline): ENHRY, SYGVKD. CDR3 residues: CAISASGRDSNEQYF. As DNA, the CDR3 is TGTGCCATCAGTGCCAGCGGGAGGGATAGCAACGAGCAGTACTTC.

There are a few counts of this clonotype. This chain uses TRBV12-3 or TRBV12-4 with TRBJ2-3; TRBD2 might be the D (6 bases). The CDR3 has 15 amino acids. V was cut by 3 bases and J by 0 bases, with 10 bases left in between. The CDR3 sequence: CASSLSSGSTDTQYF. For the CDR3, the DNA is TGTGCCAGCAGTTTGTCAAGCGGGAGCACAGATACGCAGTATTTT.

This sequence joins TRBV10-3 and TRBJ1-2; D unclear. V shed 2 bases and J shed 5 bases, with 9 bases lying between them. The CDR3 is 13 residues long. Germline CDR1 ENHRY, CDR2 SYGVKD. For the CDR3, the DNA is TGTGCCATCAGTGAGACACAATCATATGGCTACACCTTC. Translating gives CAISETQSYGYTF.

The gene calls are TRBV6-5 and TRBJ2-2; D is uncertain. The CDR3 spans 14 residues. CDR1 and CDR2 from the germline V gene are MNHEY and SVGAGI. V shed 6 bases and J shed 3 bases, with 11 bases lying between them. Here the CDR3 DNA reads TGTGCCAGCAGCCGGTCTTTACACACCGGGGAGCTGTTTTTT. Translated, it gives CASSRSLHTGELFF.

This clonotype was counted between two and nine times. The chain couples TRBV10-3 to TRBJ2-5; D is unclear. The CDR3 totals 12 residues. Trimming stripped 0 bases from V and 4 bases from J, with 3 bases between. Germline V gene sequence: CDR1 ENHRY, CDR2 SYGVKD. The CDR3 sequence: CAISESRETQYF. The CDR3 bases are TGTGCCATCAGTGAGTCGCGAGAGACCCAGTACTTC.

The chain carries TRBV19 and TRBJ2-2, with 9 nucleotides matching TRBD2. The germline V gene has CDR1 LNHDA and CDR2 SQIVND (reference sequence). The CDR3 is made up of 21 amino acids. J lost 1 base, V lost 3 bases, and 18 bases had no gene match. CDR3 in DNA: TGTGCCAGTAGTATTCCTTGGGCCGAAATACTAGCGGGTGAGAACACCGGGGAGCTGTTTTTT. Protein sequence: CASSIPWAEILAGENTGELFF.

This clonotype was found a few times. The chain has TRBV7-2 and TRBJ2-7; D not certain. CDR3 length: 12 residues. Germline V gene sequence: CDR1 SGHTA, CDR2 FQGNSA. V shed 5 bases and J shed 7 bases, with 12 bases lying between them. The CDR3 DNA reads TGTGCCAGCAGCCCCCAAGCAAGAGAGCAGTACTTC. Amino acids: CASSPQAREQYF. The variable domain in full, with the rest retrieved from reference TRBV7-2 and TRBJ2-7, is GAGVSQSPSNKVTEKGKDVELRCDPISGHTALYWYRQSLGQGLEFLIYFQGNSAPDKSGLPSDRFSAERTGGSVSTLTIQRTQQEDSAVYLCASSPQAREQYFGPGTRLTVT.

This clonotype has only a few counts. The rearrangement links TRBV5-6 to TRBJ1-1; D gene unclear. This CDR3 is built from 14 residues. V lost 2 bases and J lost 0, with 8 bases in between. CDR1 SGHDT and CDR2 YYEEEE come from the germline V gene. The CDR3 sequence: CASSFPRMNTEAFF. DNA for the CDR3: TGTGCCAGCAGCTTCCCCCGGATGAACACTGAAGCTTTCTTT.

This clonotype has ten or more counts. The chain links TRBV28 to TRBJ2-6, with TRBD1 matching 7 bases. Germline CDR1 MDHEN, CDR2 SYDVKM. CDR3 length equals 14 residues. Trimming removed 8 bases from V and 4 bases from J; junction bases left unmatched: 5. CDR3 protein: CASEGGSGANVLTF. The CDR3 coding sequence is TGTGCCAGCGAAGGGGGCTCCGGGGCCAACGTCCTGACTTTC.

The chain couples TRBV5-1 to TRBJ2-3; 12 positions agree with TRBD2. Trimming cost V 4 bases and J 0 bases; bases outside gene matches: 15. Germline V CDR1 and CDR2: SGHRS, YFSETQ. CDR3 length: 20 amino acids. The CDR3 nucleotides are TGCGCCAGCAGCCTCCGCAGCGTTACTAGCGGGAGGACCAGCACAGATACGCAGTATTTT. Translated: CASSLRSVTSGRTSTDTQYF.

The chain is built from TRBV29-1 and TRBJ2-3; 10 bases match TRBD1. Per germline, CDR1 SQVTM and CDR2 ANQGSEA. Losses at the gene ends were 6 bases for V and 5 bases for J; bases not matched to a gene: 14. The CDR3 has 16 amino acids. The DNA for the CDR3 is TGCAGCGTCGCATATTGGGGGACAGGGGTTCAAGATACGCAGTATTTT. This gives the protein CSVAYWGTGVQDTQYF.

This clonotype was seen a few times. This sequence joins TRBV11-2 and TRBJ2-1; the D gene is possibly TRBD1 (5 bases). Germline V lookup: CDR1 SGHAT, CDR2 FQNNGV. The V gene lost 4 bases and the J gene lost 7 bases, with 17 bases spanning the gap. The CDR3 is 15 residues long. As DNA, the CDR3 is TGTGCCAGCAGCTCTTTCAAGGGCAGGGTGAATGAGCAGTTCTTC. Residues: CASSSFKGRVNEQFF.

This clonotype was seen a handful of times. The chain links TRBV6-5 to TRBJ2-1; tentative D call: TRBD2 (6 bases). The length of the CDR3 is 16 residues. CDR1 is MNHEY and CDR2 is SVGAGI in the germline V gene. V gave up 0 bases and J gave up 6 bases, with 15 bases separating them. CDR3 nucleotides: TGTGCCAGCAGTTACTCAATCCCCAGCGGGTCCAATGAGCAGTTCTTC. Translation gives CASSYSIPSGSNEQFF.

This clonotype has just a few counts. The genes are TRBV11-3 and TRBJ2-1; possible D gene TRBD2, 5 bases. The CDR3 spans 14 residues. Trimming removed 1 base from V and 6 bases from J, with 10 bases in between. From germline, CDR1 is SGHNT and CDR2 YENEEA. The CDR3 DNA reads as TGTGCCAGCAGCTTAGGTAGTGAGGGCAATGAGCAGTTCTTC. Translated, it gives CASSLGSEGNEQFF.

There are a few counts of this clonotype. This chain connects TRBV6-1 to TRBJ2-3; possibly TRBD1 for D (5 bases). Germline V gives CDR1 MNHNS, CDR2 SASEGT. Trimming pared 4 bases from V and 6 bases from J, leaving 14 bases between. The CDR3 has 14 residues. CDR3 region: CASSVEQGPDTQYF. Here the CDR3 DNA reads TGTGCCAGCAGTGTCGAGCAGGGCCCCGATACGCAGTATTTT.

The chain couples TRBV6-6 to TRBJ2-2, with TRBD2 identical over 9 bases. This CDR3 region has 15 residues. With V trimmed by 7 bases and J by 6 bases, 9 bases remained unmatched. Germline CDR1 reads MNHNY; CDR2 reads SVGAGI (reference sequence). Written as DNA, the CDR3 is TGTGCCAGCACCCTAGGGATAGCGGGAGCCGGGGAGCTGTTTTTT. This translates into CASTLGIAGAGELFF.

The chain combines TRBV28 with TRBJ2-5; tentative D call: TRBD2 (6 bases). The V end was cut by 6 bases, the J end by 7 bases, with 18 bases between. The CDR3 length is 14 residues. Germline V gene lookup returns CDR1 MDHEN and CDR2 SYDVKM. The CDR3 bases are TGTGCCAGCAGCGTGGTAGCGGCCTGGGGGACCCAGTACTTC. It is translated as CASSVVAAWGTQYF.

The chain carries TRBV11-2 and TRBJ2-1; the match to TRBD2 covers 7 bases. The V gene end was trimmed by 3 bases and the J gene end by 8 bases; junction bases not matched to a gene: 10. This CDR3 has 15 residues. Germline CDR1 and CDR2: SGHAT and FQNNGV. The CDR3 spells CASSFLREGQYEQFF. The CDR3 nucleotides are TGTGCCAGCAGCTTTTTGAGGGAGGGCCAATATGAGCAGTTCTTC.

This clonotype has only a few counts. The CDR3 DNA reads TGTGCCAGCAGGGACCGCGGAGGGGAGGAGGAGACCCAGTACTTC. It yields the protein CASRDRGGEEETQYF. The chain carries TRBV11-2 and TRBJ2-5; D is perhaps TRBD2 (6 bases). Germline V CDR1 and CDR2: SGHAT, FQNNGV. V lost 6 bases and J lost 5, with 19 bases in between. The CDR3 covers 15 residues.